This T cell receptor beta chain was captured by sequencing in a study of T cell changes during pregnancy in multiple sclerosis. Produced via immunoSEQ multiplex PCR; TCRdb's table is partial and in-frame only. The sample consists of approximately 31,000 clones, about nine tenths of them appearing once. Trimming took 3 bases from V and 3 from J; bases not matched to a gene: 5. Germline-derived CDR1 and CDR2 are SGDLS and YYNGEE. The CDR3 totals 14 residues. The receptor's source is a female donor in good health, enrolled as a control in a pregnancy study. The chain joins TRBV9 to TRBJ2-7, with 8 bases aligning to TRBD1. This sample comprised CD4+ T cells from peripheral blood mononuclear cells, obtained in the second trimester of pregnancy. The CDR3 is CASSASTGDYEQYF. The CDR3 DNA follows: TGTGCCAGCAGCGCTTCGACAGGGGACTACGAGCAGTACTTC.